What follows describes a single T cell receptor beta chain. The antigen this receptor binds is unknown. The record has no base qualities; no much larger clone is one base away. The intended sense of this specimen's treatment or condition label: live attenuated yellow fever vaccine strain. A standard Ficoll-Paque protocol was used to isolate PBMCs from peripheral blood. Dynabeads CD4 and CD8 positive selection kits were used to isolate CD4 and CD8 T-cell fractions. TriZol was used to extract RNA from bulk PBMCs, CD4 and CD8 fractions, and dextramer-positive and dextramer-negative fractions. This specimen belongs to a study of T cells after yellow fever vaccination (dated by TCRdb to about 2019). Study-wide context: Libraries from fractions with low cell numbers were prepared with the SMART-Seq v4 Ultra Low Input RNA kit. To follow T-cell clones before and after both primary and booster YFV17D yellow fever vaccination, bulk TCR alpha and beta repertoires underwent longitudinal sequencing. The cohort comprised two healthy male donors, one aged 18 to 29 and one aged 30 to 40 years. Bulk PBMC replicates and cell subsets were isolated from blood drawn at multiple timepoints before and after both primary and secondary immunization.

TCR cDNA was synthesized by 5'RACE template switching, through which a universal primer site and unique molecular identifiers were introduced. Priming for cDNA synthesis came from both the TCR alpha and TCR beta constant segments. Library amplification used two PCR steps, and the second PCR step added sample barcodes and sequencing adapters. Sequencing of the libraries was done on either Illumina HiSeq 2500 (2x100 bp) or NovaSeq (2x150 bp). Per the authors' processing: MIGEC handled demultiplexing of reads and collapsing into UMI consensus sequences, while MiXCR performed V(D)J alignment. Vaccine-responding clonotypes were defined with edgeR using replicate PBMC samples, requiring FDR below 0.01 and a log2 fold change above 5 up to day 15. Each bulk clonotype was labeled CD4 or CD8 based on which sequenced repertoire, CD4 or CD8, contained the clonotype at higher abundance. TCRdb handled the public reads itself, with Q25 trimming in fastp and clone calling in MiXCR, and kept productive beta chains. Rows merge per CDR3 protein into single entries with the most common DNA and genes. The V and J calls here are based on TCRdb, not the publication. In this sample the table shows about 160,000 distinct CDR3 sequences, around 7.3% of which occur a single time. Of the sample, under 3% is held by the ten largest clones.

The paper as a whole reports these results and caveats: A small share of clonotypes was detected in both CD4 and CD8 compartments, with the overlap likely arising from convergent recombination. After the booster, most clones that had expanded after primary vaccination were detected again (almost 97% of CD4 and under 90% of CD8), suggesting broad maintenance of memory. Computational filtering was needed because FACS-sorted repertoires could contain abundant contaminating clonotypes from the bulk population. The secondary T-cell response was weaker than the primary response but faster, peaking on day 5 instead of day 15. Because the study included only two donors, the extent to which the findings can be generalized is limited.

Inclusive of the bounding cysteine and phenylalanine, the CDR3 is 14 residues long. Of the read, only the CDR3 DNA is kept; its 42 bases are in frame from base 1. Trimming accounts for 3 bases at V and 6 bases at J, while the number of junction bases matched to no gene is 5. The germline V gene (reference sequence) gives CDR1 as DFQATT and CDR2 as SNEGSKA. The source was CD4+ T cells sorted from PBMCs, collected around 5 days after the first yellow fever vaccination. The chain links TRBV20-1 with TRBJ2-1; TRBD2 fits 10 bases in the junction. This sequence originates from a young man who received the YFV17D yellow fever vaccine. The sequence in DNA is TGCAGTGCTAGGTCAGCGGGGGGGACCAATGAGCAGTTCTTC. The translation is CSARSAGGTNEQFF.